The rows below give T cell receptor beta chains drawn from one sample of a study of OX40 agonist ivuxolimab in advanced cancers. Generated by immunoSEQ multiplex PCR, the TCRdb table keeps only in-frame clones and is missing some. The sample includes roughly 43,000 clones, around 89% seen only once; the top ten take about 10%. Sample: CD4+ or CD8+ T cells sorted from blood, taken in a trial of the OX40 agonist ivuxolimab. These receptors came from an adult with an advanced solid tumor such as melanoma, head and neck, liver or kidney cancer. CDR3s include the opening cysteine and the closing phenylalanine or tryptophan. The order of the fields is V gene, clone size, D gene, J gene, CDR3 protein, CDR3 DNA. A D gene is named only where the DNA matches it firmly. Part of the rows lack a size; the others show once, few, many or a class for expanded clones.

V gene: TRBV4-3
clone size: -
D gene: -
J gene: TRBJ2-7
CDR3 protein: CASSQDTEFYEQYF
CDR3 DNA: TGCGCCAGCAGCCAAGATACAGAGTTCTACGAGCAGTACTTC

V gene: TRBV5-6
clone size: -
D gene: -
J gene: TRBJ2-4
CDR3 protein: CASSLEGGRVAKNIQYF
CDR3 DNA: TGTGCCAGCAGCTTGGAGGGGGGACGTGTAGCCAAAAACATTCAGTACTTC

V gene: TRBV29-1
clone size: -
D gene: -
J gene: TRBJ1-5
CDR3 protein: CSVATGSGQPQHF
CDR3 DNA: TGCAGCGTTGCAACAGGGTCCGGGCAGCCCCAGCATTTT

V gene: TRBV4-3
clone size: -
D gene: -
J gene: TRBJ2-7
CDR3 protein: CASSQEDGPYEQYF
CDR3 DNA: TGCGCCAGCAGCCAAGAGGATGGACCGTACGAGCAGTACTTC

V gene: TRBV27
clone size: -
D gene: TRBD2
J gene: TRBJ2-1
CDR3 protein: CASSWSGGEQFF
CDR3 DNA: TGTGCCAGCAGTTGGTCGGGGGGGGAGCAGTTCTTC

V gene: TRBV13
clone size: -
D gene: -
J gene: TRBJ1-1
CDR3 protein: CASSPEGKSPEAFF
CDR3 DNA: TGTGCCAGCAGTCCCGAGGGGAAATCCCCTGAAGCTTTCTTT

V gene: TRBV13
clone size: -
D gene: TRBD1
J gene: TRBJ2-5
CDR3 protein: CASSVGQGETQYF
CDR3 DNA: TGTGCCAGCAGCGTTGGACAGGGAGAGACCCAGTACTTC

V gene: TRBV29-1
clone size: -
D gene: -
J gene: TRBJ2-7
CDR3 protein: CSVATNSYEQYF
CDR3 DNA: TGCAGCGTTGCTACAAATTCCTACGAGCAGTACTTC

V gene: TRBV2
clone size: once
D gene: -
J gene: TRBJ1-2
CDR3 protein: CASRDSHYGYTF
CDR3 DNA: TGTGCCAGCAGGGACAGCCACTATGGCTACACCTTC

V gene: TRBV5-6
clone size: -
D gene: TRBD2
J gene: TRBJ2-2
CDR3 protein: CASSFGTSGRANTGELFF
CDR3 DNA: TGTGCCAGCAGCTTTGGGACTAGCGGGAGGGCGAACACCGGGGAGCTGTTTTTT

V gene: TRBV7-9
clone size: -
D gene: -
J gene: TRBJ2-7
CDR3 protein: CASLGAPVYEQYF
CDR3 DNA: TGTGCCAGCTTAGGGGCCCCGGTCTACGAGCAGTACTTC

V gene: TRBV4-1
clone size: -
D gene: -
J gene: TRBJ2-1
CDR3 protein: CASSQENRDDEQFF
CDR3 DNA: TGCGCCAGCAGCCAAGAGAACAGGGATGATGAGCAGTTCTTC

V gene: TRBV13
clone size: -
D gene: TRBD1
J gene: TRBJ2-2
CDR3 protein: CASSLRDRANTGELFF
CDR3 DNA: TGTGCCAGCAGCTTACGGGACAGGGCGAACACCGGGGAGCTGTTTTTT

V gene: TRBV6-5
clone size: once
D gene: TRBD2
J gene: TRBJ2-3
CDR3 protein: CASTPPGGDTDTQYF
CDR3 DNA: TGTGCCAGCACCCCCCCCGGGGGGGACACAGATACGCAGTATTTT

V gene: TRBV4-3
clone size: -
D gene: -
J gene: TRBJ2-3
CDR3 protein: CASSQAPGPFTDTQYF
CDR3 DNA: TGCGCCAGCAGCCAAGCCCCGGGACCTTTCACAGATACGCAGTATTTT

V gene: TRBV11-2
clone size: -
D gene: TRBD2
J gene: TRBJ2-1
CDR3 protein: CASSLAGGYNEQFF
CDR3 DNA: TGTGCCAGCAGCTTAGCGGGAGGGTACAATGAGCAGTTCTTC

V gene: TRBV6-5
clone size: -
D gene: -
J gene: TRBJ2-7
CDR3 protein: CASSHRDLTYEQYF
CDR3 DNA: TGTGCCAGCAGCCACCGGGACTTAACATACGAGCAGTACTTC

V gene: TRBV4-1
clone size: -
D gene: TRBD2
J gene: TRBJ2-7
CDR3 protein: CASSPQLGLAQTYEQYF
CDR3 DNA: TGCGCCAGCAGCCCCCAATTGGGACTAGCTCAAACCTACGAGCAGTACTTC

V gene: TRBV6-1
clone size: -
D gene: -
J gene: TRBJ1-5
CDR3 protein: CASSEAKLGRYSNQPQHF
CDR3 DNA: TGTGCCAGCAGTGAAGCTAAACTGGGCAGATATAGCAATCAGCCCCAGCATTTT

V gene: TRBV28
clone size: -
D gene: TRBD1
J gene: TRBJ2-3
CDR3 protein: CASSLSSRDRVEEETDTQYF
CDR3 DNA: TGTGCCAGCAGTTTAAGTAGTAGGGACAGGGTAGAGGAGGAAACAGATACGCAGTATTTT

V gene: TRBV7-6
clone size: once
D gene: -
J gene: TRBJ2-1
CDR3 protein: CASSLRQQGYSYNEQFF
CDR3 DNA: TGTGCCAGCAGCTTACGACAACAGGGATACTCCTACAATGAGCAGTTCTTC

V gene: TRBV5-6
clone size: -
D gene: -
J gene: TRBJ1-5
CDR3 protein: CASSFGQRNQPQHF
CDR3 DNA: TGTGCCAGCAGCTTCGGGCAGAGAAATCAGCCCCAGCATTTT

V gene: TRBV5-4
clone size: -
D gene: -
J gene: TRBJ1-1
CDR3 protein: CASSLPGSGTEAFF
CDR3 DNA: TGTGCCAGCAGCTTGCCTGGAAGCGGGACTGAAGCTTTCTTT

V gene: TRBV9
clone size: -
D gene: -
J gene: TRBJ2-3
CDR3 protein: CASSVGYSTDTQYF
CDR3 DNA: TGTGCCAGCAGCGTGGGCTACAGCACAGATACGCAGTATTTT

V gene: TRBV5-4
clone size: -
D gene: -
J gene: TRBJ2-7
CDR3 protein: CASSQTSVDEQYF
CDR3 DNA: TGTGCCAGCAGCCAAACATCAGTGGACGAGCAGTACTTC

V gene: TRBV5-5
clone size: -
D gene: -
J gene: TRBJ2-7
CDR3 protein: CASSLATVSYEQYF
CDR3 DNA: TGTGCCAGCAGCTTGGCTACAGTTTCCTACGAGCAGTACTTC

V gene: TRBV27
clone size: -
D gene: -
J gene: TRBJ1-6
CDR3 protein: CASSLQVPNSPLHF
CDR3 DNA: TGTGCCAGCAGTTTACAGGTTCCTAATTCACCCCTCCACTTT

V gene: TRBV6-6
clone size: -
D gene: -
J gene: TRBJ2-7
CDR3 protein: CASSVGAEQYF
CDR3 DNA: TGTGCCAGCAGCGTGGGAGCCGAGCAGTACTTC

V gene: TRBV7-9
clone size: -
D gene: -
J gene: TRBJ2-1
CDR3 protein: CASSLDVNNEQFF
CDR3 DNA: TGTGCCAGCAGCTTAGATGTAAACAATGAGCAGTTCTTC

V gene: TRBV19
clone size: -
D gene: TRBD1
J gene: TRBJ1-2
CDR3 protein: CASSTGQGHIYGYTF
CDR3 DNA: TGTGCCAGTAGTACCGGACAGGGGCACATCTATGGCTACACCTTC

V gene: TRBV7-6
clone size: -
D gene: TRBD2
J gene: TRBJ2-7
CDR3 protein: CASSLVGRTSGRIYEQYF
CDR3 DNA: TGTGCCAGCAGCTTAGTGGGCCGAACTAGCGGGAGGATCTACGAGCAGTACTTC

V gene: TRBV7-2
clone size: -
D gene: TRBD1
J gene: TRBJ2-5
CDR3 protein: CASSPTGDKETQYF
CDR3 DNA: TGTGCCAGCAGCCCGACAGGGGACAAAGAGACCCAGTACTTC

V gene: TRBV27
clone size: -
D gene: -
J gene: TRBJ1-5
CDR3 protein: CASSLVAGWNQPQHF
CDR3 DNA: TGTGCCAGCAGTTTAGTCGCAGGCTGGAATCAGCCCCAGCATTTT

V gene: TRBV7-9
clone size: -
D gene: -
J gene: TRBJ1-3
CDR3 protein: CASSPLGGLGTIYF
CDR3 DNA: TGTGCCAGCAGCCCCCTCGGGGGATTGGGCACCATATATTTT

V gene: TRBV29-1
clone size: few
D gene: TRBD1
J gene: TRBJ2-1
CDR3 protein: CSVETGEDNEQFF
CDR3 DNA: TGCAGCGTGGAGACAGGGGAGGACAATGAGCAGTTCTTC

V gene: TRBV9
clone size: -
D gene: -
J gene: TRBJ2-1
CDR3 protein: CASSVGGTHNEQFF
CDR3 DNA: TGTGCCAGCAGCGTAGGGGGGACTCACAATGAGCAGTTCTTC

V gene: TRBV27
clone size: -
D gene: -
J gene: TRBJ1-2
CDR3 protein: CASSLGSNYGYTF
CDR3 DNA: TGTGCCAGCAGTTTAGGATCTAACTATGGCTACACCTTC

V gene: TRBV5-6
clone size: -
D gene: TRBD1
J gene: TRBJ1-1
CDR3 protein: CASSVGTGSPEAFF
CDR3 DNA: TGTGCCAGCAGCGTCGGGACAGGGTCCCCTGAAGCTTTCTTT